Shown below are 5 T cell receptor beta chains from a single sample sequenced in a study of regulatory T cells in long-lasting Graves disease (dated by TCRdb to the early 2020s). Receptor libraries were prepared by multiplex PCR. Sequenced on an Illumina HiSeq 4000. To build TCR beta libraries, CDR3 regions were amplified by Arm-PCR using iRepertoire HTBI primers. The raw public data were reprocessed by TCRdb itself: fastp quality trimming at Q25, MiXCR clonotype calling, in-frame beta chains only. CDR3 protein sequences are deduplicated, and each keeps its most common genes and DNA. This sample lists about 440,000 distinct CDR3 sequences; approximately 16% were detected once. 9.5% to 12% of the sample comes from the top ten. The sample's time point label is to be understood as: newly diagnosed GD, antithyroid drugs for less than 3 months. For both TCR sequencing and RNA sequencing, RNA was extracted from PBMCs in TRIzol.

The same specimen was also included in a second study, on T cells in Graves' hyperthyroidism and ophthalmopathy.

The material sequenced was peripheral blood mononuclear cells (PBMCs), taken at new diagnosis, from a patient treated with antithyroid drugs. The receptor set was obtained from a woman under 40 with Graves disease. Donor details come from another sample of the same person, matched by shared clones.

The sample holds a few counts of this clonotype. The V gene is TRBV5-1, the J gene TRBJ1-2, with 8 bases lining up with TRBD1. Germline V gene sequence: CDR1 SGHRS, CDR2 YFSETQ. J gave up 2 bases and V 5 bases, and 8 bases lay outside the gene matches. CDR3 size: 15 residues. DNA of the CDR3: TGCGCCAGCAGACCCGGGACAGGTTCAAACTATGGCTACACCTTC. Translated: CASRPGTGSNYGYTF. The whole variable domain, filled in from reference TRBV5-1 and TRBJ1-2, reads KAGVTQTPRYLIKTRGQQVTLSCSPISGHRSVSWYQQTPGQGLQFLFEYFSETQRNKGNFPGRFSGRQFSNSRSEMNVSTLELGDSALYLCASRPGTGSNYGYTFGSGTRLTVV.

This clonotype has more than one count but fewer than ten. V usage is TRBV2 and J usage is TRBJ2-7, with a possible D match to TRBD2 (5 bases). This CDR3 comprises 14 residues. The germline V and J ends were trimmed by 8 bases and 0 bases, with 14 bases remaining between them. Germline values: CDR1 SNHLY, CDR2 FYNNEI. The CDR3 bases are TGTGCCAGCGGCGGGCCCGGAGGCTCCTACGAGCAGTACTTC. Protein product: CASGGPGGSYEQYF.

CDR3 in DNA: TGTGCCAGCAGTGAAGCAACTAGCGGGACCTCCTACGAGCAGTACTTC. Translating it yields CASSEATSGTSYEQYF. The V call is TRBV2, the J call TRBJ2-7, with TRBD2 identical over 10 bases. After removal of 0 bases from V and 0 bases from J, the junction contained 2 bases not matched to a gene. The CDR3 has 16 amino acids. CDR1 and CDR2 from the germline V gene are SNHLY and FYNNEI.

With regard to this clonotype: A single base separates this from a much larger clone, so it may be a read error. The chain employs TRBV10-3 and TRBJ1-2; 9 positions agree with TRBD1. This CDR3 has 14 residues. Germline V gives CDR1 ENHRY, CDR2 SYGVKD. J lost 2 bases, V lost 8 bases, and 6 bases had no gene match. CDR3 in DNA: TGTGCCATCGGTACCACAGGGGGCAACTATGGCTACACCTTC. Its protein product is CAIGTTGGNYGYTF.

This clonotype was counted only a few times. The chain carries TRBV29-1 and TRBJ2-5, with 8 bases lining up with TRBD1. The CDR3 is 15 amino acids. The ends lost 7 bases at V and 4 bases at J; junction bases unmatched: 14. The germline V gene has CDR1 SQVTM and CDR2 ANQGSEA. This CDR3 reads CSATTGAGTGETQYF. Written as DNA, the CDR3 is TGCAGCGCCACGACAGGGGCAGGAACTGGAGAGACCCAGTACTTC.